This TCR beta chain was captured in a study of control samples from healthy donors and cancer patients. Only in-frame clones appear in the TCRdb table, and some are missing; sequencing was by immunoSEQ multiplex PCR. Of 100,000 to 150,000 clones in the sample, approximately 92% were seen once. The CDR3 loop spans 16 amino acids. The chain couples TRBV7-5 to TRBJ1-5; the listed D gene, TRBD1, was not tested against the DNA. TRBV7-5 is a pseudogene segment. Source material: blood. This receptor was obtained from a man between 18 and 29 years old in good health. CDR3 residues: CARSLEDRFSNQPQHF. In DNA, the CDR3 is TGTGCCAGAAGCTTAGAGGACAGATTTAGCAATCAGCCCCAGCATTTT.